This T cell receptor (beta chain) was identified during a study of blood T cells in healthy people across ages. Next came a second PCR, run for roughly 6 to 11 cycles, which used a sample-barcoded 5' primer along with a J-beta primer mix. The template-switch adaptor, which had 12 random nucleotides, put a tag on each cDNA molecule. TCRdb reprocessed the 5' RACE reads via MiXCR and lists one record per CDR3 protein. The sample consists of around 500,000 distinct CDR3 sequences, roughly 43% of them appearing once. Study-level points and caveats: Unsorted PBMCs ruled out conclusive naive versus antigen-experienced comparison. In long-lived donors, naive CD4+ cell counts and diversity exceeded those of aged donors.

This clonotype was detected once. The antigen is undetermined. The CDR3 extends over 14 amino acids. Per the germline V gene, CDR1 is MNHNY and CDR2 is SVGAGI (reference sequence). Trimming left V 0 bases short and J 7 bases short, with 12 bases between. The sample taken for sequencing was blood. The genes are TRBV6-6 and TRBJ1-2, with D unresolved. The receptor's source is a man older than 75 in good health. The CDR3 coding sequence is TGTGCCAGCAGTTACTCGACCGGGGATGGTGGCTACACCTTC. This gives the protein CASSYSTGDGGYTF.